The entry that follows covers one T cell receptor (beta chain) sequence. The antigen is unknown. TCRdb redid the calling of the 5' RACE reads with MiXCR, one entry per CDR3 protein. The sample lists about 580,000 distinct CDR3 sequences; 17% were seen once. This record belongs to a study of T cells after yellow fever vaccination. Findings and caveats of the study: On re-exposure, the response was weaker but peaked faster, at day 5 versus 15.

Germline CDR1 and CDR2: SQVTM and ANQGSEA. The CDR3 is 15 residues long. V was clipped by 5 bases and J by 8 bases, with 21 bases between them. This sequence was found in a man aged 18 to 30 who received the YFV17D yellow fever vaccine. The V and J genes are TRBV29-1 and TRBJ1-4; no reliable D call. Sequencing used PBMCs, obtained 5 days after the first yellow fever vaccination. DNA for the CDR3: TGCAGCGTTTTTAAACACAGCCCGACGGGGGAAAAACTGTTTTTT. The encoded protein is CSVFKHSPTGEKLFF.